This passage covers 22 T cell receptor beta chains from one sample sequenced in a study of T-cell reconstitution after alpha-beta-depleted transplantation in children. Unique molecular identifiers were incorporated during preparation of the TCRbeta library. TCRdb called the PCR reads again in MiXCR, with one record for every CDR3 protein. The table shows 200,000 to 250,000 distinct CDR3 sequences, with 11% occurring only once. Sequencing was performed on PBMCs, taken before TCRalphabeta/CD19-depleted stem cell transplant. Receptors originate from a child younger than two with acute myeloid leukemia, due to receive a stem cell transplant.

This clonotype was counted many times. The CDR3 protein is CASSQGLDYNEQFF. The CDR3 DNA is TGTGCCAGCAGCCAAGGACTGGACTACAATGAGCAGTTCTTC. The chain carries TRBV3-1 and TRBJ2-1; D not resolved. V was trimmed by 1 base and J by 3 bases, leaving 7 bases between them. CDR3 length equals 14 residues. Per germline, CDR1 LGHDT and CDR2 YNNKEL (reference sequence).

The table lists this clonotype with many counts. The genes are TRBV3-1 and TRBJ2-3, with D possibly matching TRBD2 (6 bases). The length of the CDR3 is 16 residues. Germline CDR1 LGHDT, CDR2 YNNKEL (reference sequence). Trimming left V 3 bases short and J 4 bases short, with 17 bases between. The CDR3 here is CASSQSFTSNPDTQYF. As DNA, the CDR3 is TGTGCCAGCAGCCAGAGCTTTACTAGCAACCCAGATACGCAGTATTTT.

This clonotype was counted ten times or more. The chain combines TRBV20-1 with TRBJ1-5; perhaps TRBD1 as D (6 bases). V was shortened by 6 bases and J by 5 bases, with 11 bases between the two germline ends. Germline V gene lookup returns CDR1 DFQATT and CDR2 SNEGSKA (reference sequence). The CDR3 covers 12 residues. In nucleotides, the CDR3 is TGCAGTGCAATCCAGGGGTATCAGCCCCAGCATTTT. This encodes CSAIQGYQPQHF.

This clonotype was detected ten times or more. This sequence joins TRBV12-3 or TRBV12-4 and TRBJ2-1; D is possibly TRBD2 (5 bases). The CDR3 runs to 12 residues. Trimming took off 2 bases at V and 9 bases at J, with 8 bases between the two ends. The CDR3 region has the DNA TGTGCCAGCAGTTTATGGGAGACTGAGCAGTTCTTC. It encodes CASSLWETEQFF.

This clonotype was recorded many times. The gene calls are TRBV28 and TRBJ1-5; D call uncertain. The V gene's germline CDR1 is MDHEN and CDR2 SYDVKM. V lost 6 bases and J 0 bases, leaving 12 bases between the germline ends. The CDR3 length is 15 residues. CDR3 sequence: CASRGSSYSNQPQHF. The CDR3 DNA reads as TGTGCCAGCAGGGGTTCCAGCTATAGCAATCAGCCCCAGCATTTT. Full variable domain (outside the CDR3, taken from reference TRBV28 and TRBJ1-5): DVKVTQSSRYLVKRTGEKVFLECVQDMDHENMFWYRQDPGLGLRLIYFSYDVKMKEKGDIPEGYSVSREKKERFSLILESASTNQTSMYLCASRGSSYSNQPQHFGDGTRLSIL.

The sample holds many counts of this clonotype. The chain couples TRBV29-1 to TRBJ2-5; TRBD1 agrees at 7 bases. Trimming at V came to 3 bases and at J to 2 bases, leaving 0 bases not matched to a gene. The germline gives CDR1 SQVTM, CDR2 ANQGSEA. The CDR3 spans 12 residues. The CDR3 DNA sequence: TGCAGCGTTGACAGGGGGCAAGAGACCCAGTACTTC. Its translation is CSVDRGQETQYF.

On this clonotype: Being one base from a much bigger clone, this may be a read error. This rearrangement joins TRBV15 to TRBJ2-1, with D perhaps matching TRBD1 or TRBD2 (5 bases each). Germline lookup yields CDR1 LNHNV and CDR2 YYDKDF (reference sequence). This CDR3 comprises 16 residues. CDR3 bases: TGTGCCACCAGCAGCTCCCGGGACGGAAGTTACAATGAGCAGTCCTTC. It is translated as CATSSSRDGSYNEQSF.

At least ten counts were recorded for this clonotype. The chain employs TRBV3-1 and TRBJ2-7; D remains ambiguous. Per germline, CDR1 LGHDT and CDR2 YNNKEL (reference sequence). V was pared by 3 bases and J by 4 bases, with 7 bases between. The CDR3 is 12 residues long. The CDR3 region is CASSHTLYEQYF. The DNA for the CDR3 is TGTGCCAGCAGCCATACCTTGTACGAGCAGTACTTC.

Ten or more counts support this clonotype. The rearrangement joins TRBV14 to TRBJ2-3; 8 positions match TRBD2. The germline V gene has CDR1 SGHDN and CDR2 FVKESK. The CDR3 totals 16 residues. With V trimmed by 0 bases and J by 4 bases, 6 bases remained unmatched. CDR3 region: CASSQEGGLASDTQYF. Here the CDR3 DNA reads TGTGCCAGCAGCCAAGAAGGCGGACTAGCTTCAGATACGCAGTATTTT.

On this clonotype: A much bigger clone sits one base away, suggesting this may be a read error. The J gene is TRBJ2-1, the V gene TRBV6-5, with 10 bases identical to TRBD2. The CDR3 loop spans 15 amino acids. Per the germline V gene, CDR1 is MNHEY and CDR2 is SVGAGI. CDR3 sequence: CASSLTSGYGNDQSF. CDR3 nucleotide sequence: TGTGCCAGCAGTTTGACTAGCGGGTATGGCAATGACCAGTCCTTC.

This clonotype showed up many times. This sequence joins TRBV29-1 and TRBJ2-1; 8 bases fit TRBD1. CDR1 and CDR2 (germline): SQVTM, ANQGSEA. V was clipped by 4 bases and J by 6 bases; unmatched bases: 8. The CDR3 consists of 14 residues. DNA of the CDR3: TGCAGCGTTGCGGACAGGGTGGCGGGCAATGAGCAGTTCTTC. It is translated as CSVADRVAGNEQFF.

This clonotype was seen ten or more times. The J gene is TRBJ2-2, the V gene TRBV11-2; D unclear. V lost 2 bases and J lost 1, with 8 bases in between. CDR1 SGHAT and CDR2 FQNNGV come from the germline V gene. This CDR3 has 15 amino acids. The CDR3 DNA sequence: TGTGCCAGCAGCTTAATATCCGGGAACACCGGGGAGCTGTTTTTT. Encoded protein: CASSLISGNTGELFF.

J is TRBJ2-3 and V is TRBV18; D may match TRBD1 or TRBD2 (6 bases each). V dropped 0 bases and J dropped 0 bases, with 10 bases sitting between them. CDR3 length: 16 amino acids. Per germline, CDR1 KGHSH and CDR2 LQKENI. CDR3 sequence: CASSPPTGASTDTQYF. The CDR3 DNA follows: TGTGCCAGCTCACCACCGACGGGGGCTAGCACAGATACGCAGTATTTT.

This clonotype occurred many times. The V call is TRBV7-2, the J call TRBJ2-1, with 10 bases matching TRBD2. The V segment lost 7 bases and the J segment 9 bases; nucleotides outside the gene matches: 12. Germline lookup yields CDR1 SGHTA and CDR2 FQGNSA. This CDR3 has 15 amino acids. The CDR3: CASTPPGTSEGEQFF. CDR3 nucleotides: TGTGCCAGCACCCCCCCCGGGACTAGCGAAGGTGAGCAGTTCTTC.

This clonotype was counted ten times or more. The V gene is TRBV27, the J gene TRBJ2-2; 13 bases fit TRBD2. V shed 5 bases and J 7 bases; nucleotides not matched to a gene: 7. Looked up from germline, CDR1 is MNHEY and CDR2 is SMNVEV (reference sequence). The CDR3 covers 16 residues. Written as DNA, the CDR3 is TGTGCCAGCAGTAATCGACTAGCGGGAGGTCACGGGGAGCTGTTTTTT. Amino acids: CASSNRLAGGHGELFF.

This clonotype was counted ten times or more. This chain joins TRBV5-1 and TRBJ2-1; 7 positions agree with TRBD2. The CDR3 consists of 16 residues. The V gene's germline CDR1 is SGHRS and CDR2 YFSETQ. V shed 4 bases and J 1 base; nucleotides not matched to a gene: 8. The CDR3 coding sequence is TGCGCCAGCAGCCCCCCTAGCGGAGGGTCCTACAATGAGCAGTTCTTC. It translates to CASSPPSGGSYNEQFF.

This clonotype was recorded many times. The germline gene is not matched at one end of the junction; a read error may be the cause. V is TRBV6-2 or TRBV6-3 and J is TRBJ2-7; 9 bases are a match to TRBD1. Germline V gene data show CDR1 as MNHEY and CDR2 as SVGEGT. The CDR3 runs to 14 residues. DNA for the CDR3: TGCGCCAGCAGCTTCACAGGGGGCACCTACGAGCAGTACTTC. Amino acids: CASSFTGGTYEQYF.

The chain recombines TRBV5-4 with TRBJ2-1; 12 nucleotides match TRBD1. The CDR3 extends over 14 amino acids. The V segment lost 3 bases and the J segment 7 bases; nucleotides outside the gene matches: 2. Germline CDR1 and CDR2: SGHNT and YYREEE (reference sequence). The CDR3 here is CASSWGQGANEQFF. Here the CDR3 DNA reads TGTGCCAGCAGCTGGGGACAGGGGGCGAATGAGCAGTTCTTC. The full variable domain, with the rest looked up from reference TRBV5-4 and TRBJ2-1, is ETGVTQSPTHLIKTRGQQVTLRCSSQSGHNTVSWYQQALGQGPQFIFQYYREEENGRGNFPPRFSGLQFPNYSSELNVNALELDDSALYLCASSWGQGANEQFFGPGTRLTVL.

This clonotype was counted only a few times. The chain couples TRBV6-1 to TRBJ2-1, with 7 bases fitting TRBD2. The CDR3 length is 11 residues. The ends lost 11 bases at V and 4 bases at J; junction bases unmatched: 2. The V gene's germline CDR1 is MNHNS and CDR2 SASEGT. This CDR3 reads CALAGYNEQFF. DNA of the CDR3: TGTGCCTTAGCGGGTTACAATGAGCAGTTCTTC.

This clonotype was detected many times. Here the CDR3 DNA reads TGTGCCAGCAGTGACCGCGGGGGTGGTACCTACGAGCAGTACTTC. Its protein is CASSDRGGGTYEQYF. The chain couples TRBV6-1 to TRBJ2-7; 7 bases are shared with TRBD2. V was pared by 3 bases and J by 2 bases, with 7 bases of the junction left unmatched. CDR1 is MNHNS, CDR2 SASEGT, per germline. CDR3 length: 15 residues.

The CDR3 sequence: CASRPPGGSSYNEQFF. As DNA, the CDR3 is TGTGCCAGCAGACCACCGGGCGGGAGTTCGTACAATGAGCAGTTCTTC. The rearrangement links TRBV7-9 to TRBJ2-1, with 7 bases matching TRBD2. V gave up 6 bases and J gave up 4 bases; unmatched junction bases: 12. The length of the CDR3 is 16 residues. Germline CDR1 is SEHNR and CDR2 is FQNEAQ (reference sequence).

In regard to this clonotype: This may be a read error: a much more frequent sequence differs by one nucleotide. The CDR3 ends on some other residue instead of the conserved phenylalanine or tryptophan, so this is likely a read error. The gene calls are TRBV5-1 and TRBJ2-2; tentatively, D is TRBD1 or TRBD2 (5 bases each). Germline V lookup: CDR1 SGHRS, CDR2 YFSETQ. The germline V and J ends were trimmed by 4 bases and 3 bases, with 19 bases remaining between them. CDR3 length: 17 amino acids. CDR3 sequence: CASSKGRYLGDTGELFL. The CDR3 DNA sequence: TGCGCCAGCAGCAAGGGACGATACCTGGGGGACACCGGGGAGCTGTTTTTA.